Given below is one T cell receptor beta chain in context. Its antigen is undetermined. This entry is derived from a study of shared clonotypes between healthy human individuals. Overall study: The study drew on two women and a few men aged 18 to 49 as donors. Overall study findings and caveats: Despite large depth, sorted-subset datasets appeared incompletely sequenced. Donors were few, which limited the genetic and exposure-history diversity represented. Non-shared clonotypes were found to have lower generation probabilities than the clonotypes that were shared by all four of the sorted-subset donors.

The germline CDR1 and CDR2 sequences are LGHNA and YSLEER. There are 14 residues in the CDR3. V lost 0 bases, J lost 5 bases, and 8 bases lay in between. Sequenced by immunoSEQ multiplex PCR; TCRdb stores in-frame clones only, minus some. The sample lists more than 2,000,000 clones; around 90% were seen once. The sample consisted of naive CD4+ T cells sorted from blood. The subset: CD45RA+ positively selected. This rearrangement joins TRBV4-3 to TRBJ2-1; no definite D call. The clonotype originates from a young man in good health. The CDR3 loop reads CASSQDEWNNEQFF. The CDR3 DNA reads as TGCGCCAGCAGCCAAGATGAATGGAACAATGAGCAGTTCTTC.